The T cell receptor beta chain under discussion was sequenced for a study of a mutant IDH1 vaccine in newly diagnosed glioma. Germline CDR1 reads SGHNT; CDR2 reads YENEEA. Trimming stripped 5 bases from V and 2 bases from J, with 24 bases between. The CDR3 is made up of 18 amino acids. Overall study findings and caveats: Pseudoprogression appeared independent of alterations in top peripheral clonotypes.

A remark on this clone: Its antigen is undetermined.

Measured with immunoSEQ multiplex PCR; TCRdb has only the in-frame clones, and not every one. This sample carries more than 30,000 clones, approximately 84% of them seen once, and the ten largest clones take under 30%. As for time point: week 47, end of study. A single vaccine dose contained 300 ug of mutant IDH1 20-mer peptide, and topical imiquimod was used with it. The chain is built from TRBV11-3 and TRBJ2-5; D may be TRBD1 (7 bases). The sequences come from PBMCs, collected from a glioma patient whose treatment included an IDH1 peptide vaccine. The receptor was isolated from a man aged 25 to 40 with glioma. Here the CDR3 reads CASSRRSGGTVGQETQYF. CDR3 nucleotides: TGTGCCAGCAGCCGCCGAAGCGGCGGGACAGTGGGGCAAGAGACCCAGTACTTC.